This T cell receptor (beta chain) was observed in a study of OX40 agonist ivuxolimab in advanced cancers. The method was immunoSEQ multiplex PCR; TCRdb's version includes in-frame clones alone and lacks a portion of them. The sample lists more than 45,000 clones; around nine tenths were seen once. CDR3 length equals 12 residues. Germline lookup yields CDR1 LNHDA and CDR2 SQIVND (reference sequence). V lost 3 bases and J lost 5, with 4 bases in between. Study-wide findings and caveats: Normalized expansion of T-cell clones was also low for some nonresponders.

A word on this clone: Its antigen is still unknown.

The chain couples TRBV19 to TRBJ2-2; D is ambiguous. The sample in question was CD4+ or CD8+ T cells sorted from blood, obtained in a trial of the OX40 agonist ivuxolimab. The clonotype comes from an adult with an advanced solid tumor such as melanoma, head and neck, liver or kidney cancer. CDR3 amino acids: CASSIPTGELFF. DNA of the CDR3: TGTGCCAGTAGTATTCCTACCGGGGAGCTGTTTTTT.